This T cell receptor (beta chain) was recorded in a study of radiotherapy plus CTLA-4 blockade in lung cancer. Study summary: Objective response rate was 18%; disease control rate, 25% to 35%.

This clone was counted once. The antigen is unknown. Between the trimmed V and J ends, which lost 0 bases and 0 bases, there was a span of 6 bases. Per germline, CDR1 SGHDT and CDR2 YYEEEE. This CDR3 comprises 15 residues. Study-wide points: There was expansion of tumor-derived TCR clones in blood after radiotherapy plus ipilimumab. Early clone dynamics of blood T cells, plus interferon-beta, reportedly predicted response best.

The method was immunoSEQ multiplex PCR; TCRdb's version includes in-frame clones alone and lacks a portion of them. The sample has tens of thousands of clones; approximately 86% are singletons. In chemo-refractory metastatic non-small-cell lung cancer, patients got ipilimumab CTLA-4 blockade together with focal radiation. V usage is TRBV5-6 and J usage is TRBJ1-4; TRBD1 might be the D (5 bases). Sequencing was performed on peripheral blood, taken from a patient treated with radiotherapy plus ipilimumab. The clonotype was recovered from a human donor with non-small cell lung cancer that progressed on radiotherapy plus ipilimumab. This CDR3 is CASSLVGPTNEKLFF. The CDR3 DNA is TGTGCCAGCAGCTTGGTGGGGCCAACTAATGAAAAACTGTTTTTT.